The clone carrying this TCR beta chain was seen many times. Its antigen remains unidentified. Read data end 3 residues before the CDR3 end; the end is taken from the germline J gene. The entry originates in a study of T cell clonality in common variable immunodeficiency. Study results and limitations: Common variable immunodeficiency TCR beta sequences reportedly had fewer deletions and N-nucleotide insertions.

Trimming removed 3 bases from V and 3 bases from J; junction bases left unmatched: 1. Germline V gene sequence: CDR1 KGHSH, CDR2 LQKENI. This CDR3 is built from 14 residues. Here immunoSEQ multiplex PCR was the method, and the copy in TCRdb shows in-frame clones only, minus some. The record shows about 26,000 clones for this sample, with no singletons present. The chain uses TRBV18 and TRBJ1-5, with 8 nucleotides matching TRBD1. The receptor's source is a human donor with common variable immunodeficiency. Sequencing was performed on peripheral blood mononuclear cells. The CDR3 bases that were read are TGTGCCAGCTCACCGGGACAGGCCAATCAGCCC. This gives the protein CASSPGQANQP. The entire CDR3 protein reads CASSPGQANQPQHF.